The present entry profiles one T cell receptor (beta chain) with its context. Its antigen is unknown. V lost 5 bases to trimming and J lost 1 base, with 10 bases between them. The CDR3 is made up of 14 amino acids. These data come from a study of CD8 T cells in Susac syndrome. Study-wide background: Active disease was present in six of the sequenced Susac syndrome patients, and remission in about eight. Study results and limitations: Total CD8+ repertoires held some 15 Susac-specific public clones, while CD8+ TEMRA repertoires held about five.

TEMRA cells were FACS-enriched, while CD8+ and CD4+ T cells were negatively isolated. An amount of RNA that ranged from roughly 0.5 to 1 ug was reverse transcribed with random hexamers. TCRdb re-called the immunoSEQ multiplex PCR reads with MiXCR, one entry per CDR3 protein. The profile shows some 130,000 distinct CDR3 sequences, 85% to 95% of them singletons. What was sequenced was CD8+ T cells from PBMCs. The chain employs TRBV12-3 or TRBV12-4 and TRBJ2-3; D perhaps matches TRBD2 (5 bases). This TCR was recovered from a human donor with Susac syndrome. This chain's CDR3 is CASSATRRTDTQYF. The CDR3 region has the DNA TGTGCCAGCAGTGCAACTAGGCGCACAGATACGCAGTATTTT.